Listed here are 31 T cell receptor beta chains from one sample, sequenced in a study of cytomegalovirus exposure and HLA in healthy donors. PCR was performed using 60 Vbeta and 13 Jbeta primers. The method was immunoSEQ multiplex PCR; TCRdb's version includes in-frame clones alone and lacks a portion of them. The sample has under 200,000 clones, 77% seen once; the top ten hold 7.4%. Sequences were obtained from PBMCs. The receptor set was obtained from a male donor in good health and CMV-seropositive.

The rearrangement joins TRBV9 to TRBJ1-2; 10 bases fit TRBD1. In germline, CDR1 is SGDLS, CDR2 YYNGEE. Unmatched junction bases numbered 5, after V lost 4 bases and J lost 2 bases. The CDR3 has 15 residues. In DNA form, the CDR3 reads TGTGCCAGCAGCCCGAGGACAGGGGGGAACTATGGCTACACCTTC. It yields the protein CASSPRTGGNYGYTF. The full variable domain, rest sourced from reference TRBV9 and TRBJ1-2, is DSGVTQTPKHLITATGQRVTLRCSPRSGDLSVYWYQQSLDQGLQFLIQYYNGEERAKGNILERFSAQQFPDLHSELNLSSLELGDSALYFCASSPRTGGNYGYTFGSGTRLTVV.

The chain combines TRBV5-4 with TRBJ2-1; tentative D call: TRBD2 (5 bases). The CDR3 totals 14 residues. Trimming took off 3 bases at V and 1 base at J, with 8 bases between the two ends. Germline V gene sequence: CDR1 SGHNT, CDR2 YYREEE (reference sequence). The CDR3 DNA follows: TGTGCCAGCAGCTCGCGAGGGTCCTACAATGAGCAGTTCTTC. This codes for CASSSRGSYNEQFF.

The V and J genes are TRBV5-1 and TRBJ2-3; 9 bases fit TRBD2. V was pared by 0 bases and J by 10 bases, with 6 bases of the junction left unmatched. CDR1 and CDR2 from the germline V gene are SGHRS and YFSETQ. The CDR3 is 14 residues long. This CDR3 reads CASSLVLAGESQYF. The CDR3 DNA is TGCGCCAGCAGCTTGGTATTAGCGGGGGAATCGCAGTATTTT.

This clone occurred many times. CDR3 DNA: TGTGCCAGTAGTACCTCGCTTCGGGACTATGGCTACACCTTC. This gives the protein CASSTSLRDYGYTF. The chain has TRBV19 and TRBJ1-2, with D unclear. The CDR3 spans 14 residues. V lost 4 bases to trimming and J lost 3 bases, with 12 bases between them. Germline lookup yields CDR1 LNHDA and CDR2 SQIVND (reference sequence).

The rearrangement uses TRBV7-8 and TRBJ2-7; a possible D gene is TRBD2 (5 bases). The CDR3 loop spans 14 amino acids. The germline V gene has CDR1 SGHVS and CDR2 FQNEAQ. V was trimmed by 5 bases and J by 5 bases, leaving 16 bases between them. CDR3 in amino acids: CASSQPLRTDEQYF. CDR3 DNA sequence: TGTGCCAGCAGCCAACCCTTAAGGACTGACGAGCAGTACTTC.

The CDR3 reads CATQRGGSTDTQYF. For the CDR3, the DNA is TGTGCCACCCAGCGGGGGGGTAGCACAGATACGCAGTATTTT. The chain combines TRBV5-4 with TRBJ2-3; 10 nucleotides agree with TRBD2. The germline V gene has CDR1 SGHNT and CDR2 YYREEE (reference sequence). CDR3 length: 14 amino acids. V shed 9 bases, J shed 0 bases, and the junction held 4 bases outside the gene matches.

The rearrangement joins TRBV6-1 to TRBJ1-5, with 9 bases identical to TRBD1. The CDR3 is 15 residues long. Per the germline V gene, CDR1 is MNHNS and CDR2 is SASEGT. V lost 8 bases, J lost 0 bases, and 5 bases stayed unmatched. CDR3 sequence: CASRTGDHSNQPQHF. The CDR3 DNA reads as TGTGCCAGCCGGACAGGGGATCATAGCAATCAGCCCCAGCATTTT.

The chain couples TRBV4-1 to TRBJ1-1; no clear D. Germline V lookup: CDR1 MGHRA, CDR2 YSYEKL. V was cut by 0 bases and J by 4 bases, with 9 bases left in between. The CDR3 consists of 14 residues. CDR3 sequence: CASSQDVLRTEAFF. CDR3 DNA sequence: TGCGCCAGCAGCCAAGATGTGTTGCGCACTGAAGCTTTCTTT.

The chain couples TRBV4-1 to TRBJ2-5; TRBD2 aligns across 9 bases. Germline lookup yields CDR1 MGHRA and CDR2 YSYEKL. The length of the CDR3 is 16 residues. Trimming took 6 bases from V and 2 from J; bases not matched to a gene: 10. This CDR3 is CASRPTLAGIQETQYF. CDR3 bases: TGCGCCAGCAGACCCACCCTAGCGGGGATTCAAGAGACCCAGTACTTC.

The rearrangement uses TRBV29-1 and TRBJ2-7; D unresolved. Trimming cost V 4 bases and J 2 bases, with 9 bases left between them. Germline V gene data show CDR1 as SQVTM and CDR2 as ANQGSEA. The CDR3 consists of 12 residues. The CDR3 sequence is CSVGATAYEQYF. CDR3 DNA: TGCAGCGTTGGGGCTACTGCCTACGAGCAGTACTTC.

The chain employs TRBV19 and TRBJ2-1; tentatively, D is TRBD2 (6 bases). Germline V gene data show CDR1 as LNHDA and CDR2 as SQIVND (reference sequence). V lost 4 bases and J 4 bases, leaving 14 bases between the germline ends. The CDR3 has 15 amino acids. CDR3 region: CASSSGAGNYNEQFF. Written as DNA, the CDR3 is TGTGCCAGTAGTAGCGGGGCGGGGAATTACAATGAGCAGTTCTTC.

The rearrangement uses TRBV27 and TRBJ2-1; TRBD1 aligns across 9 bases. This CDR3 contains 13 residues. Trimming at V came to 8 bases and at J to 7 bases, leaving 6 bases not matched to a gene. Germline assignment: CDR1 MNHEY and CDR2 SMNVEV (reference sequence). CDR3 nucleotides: TGTGCCAGCGGGACAGGGAGACCTAATGAGCAGTTCTTC. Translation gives CASGTGRPNEQFF.

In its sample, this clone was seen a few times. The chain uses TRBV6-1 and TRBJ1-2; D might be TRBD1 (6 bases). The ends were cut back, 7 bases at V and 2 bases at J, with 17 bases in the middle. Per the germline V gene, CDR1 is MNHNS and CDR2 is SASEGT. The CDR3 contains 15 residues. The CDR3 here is CASKLGANLNYGYTF. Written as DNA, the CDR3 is TGTGCCAGCAAACTGGGGGCCAATCTCAACTATGGCTACACCTTC.

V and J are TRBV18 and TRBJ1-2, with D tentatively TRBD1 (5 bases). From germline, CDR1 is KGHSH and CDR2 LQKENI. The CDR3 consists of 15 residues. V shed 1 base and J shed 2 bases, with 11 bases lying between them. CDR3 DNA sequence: TGTGCCAGCTCACCACTTCCGCAGGGCAACTATGGCTACACCTTC. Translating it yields CASSPLPQGNYGYTF.

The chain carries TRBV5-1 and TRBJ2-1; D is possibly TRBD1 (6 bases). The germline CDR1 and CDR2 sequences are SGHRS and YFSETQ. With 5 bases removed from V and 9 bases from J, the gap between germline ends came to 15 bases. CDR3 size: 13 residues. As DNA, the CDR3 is TGCGCCAGCAGGCTCACAGGGCCAGGTGAGCAGTTCTTC. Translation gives CASRLTGPGEQFF.

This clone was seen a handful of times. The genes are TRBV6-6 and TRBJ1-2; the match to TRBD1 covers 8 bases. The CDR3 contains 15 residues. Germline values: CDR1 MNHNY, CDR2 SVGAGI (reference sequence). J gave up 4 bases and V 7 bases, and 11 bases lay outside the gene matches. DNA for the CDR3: TGTGCCAGCATCCCCACAGGGGGTGCTATCTATGGCTACACCTTC. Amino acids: CASIPTGGAIYGYTF.

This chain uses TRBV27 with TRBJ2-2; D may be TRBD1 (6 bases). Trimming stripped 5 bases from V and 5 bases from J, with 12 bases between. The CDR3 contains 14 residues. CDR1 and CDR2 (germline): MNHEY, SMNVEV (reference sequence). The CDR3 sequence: CASSGLGQTGELFF. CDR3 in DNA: TGTGCCAGCAGTGGCCTGGGACAAACCGGGGAGCTGTTTTTT.

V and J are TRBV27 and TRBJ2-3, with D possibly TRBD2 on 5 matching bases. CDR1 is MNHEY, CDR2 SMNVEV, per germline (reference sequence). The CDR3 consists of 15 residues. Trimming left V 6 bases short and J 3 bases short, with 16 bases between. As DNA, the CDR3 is TGTGCCAGCAGGACTACCTACTCTGGGACAGATACGCAGTATTTT. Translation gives CASRTTYSGTDTQYF.

CDR3 nucleotide sequence: TGTGCCAGCAGCTTAGGCGGGGGGCCCAACGAGCAGTACTTC. This codes for CASSLGGGPNEQYF. The gene calls are TRBV11-3 and TRBJ2-7; 8 positions match TRBD2. V was clipped by 1 base and J by 5 bases; unmatched bases: 4. The CDR3 loop spans 14 amino acids. Looked up from germline, CDR1 is SGHNT and CDR2 is YENEEA.

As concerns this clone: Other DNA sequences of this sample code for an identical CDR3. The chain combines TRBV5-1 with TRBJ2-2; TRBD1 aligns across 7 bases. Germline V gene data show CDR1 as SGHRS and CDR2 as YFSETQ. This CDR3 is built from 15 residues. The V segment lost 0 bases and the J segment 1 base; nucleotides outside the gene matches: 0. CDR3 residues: CASSLGQGNTGELFF. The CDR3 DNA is TGCGCCAGCAGCTTGGGACAGGGGAACACCGGGGAGCTGTTTTTT.

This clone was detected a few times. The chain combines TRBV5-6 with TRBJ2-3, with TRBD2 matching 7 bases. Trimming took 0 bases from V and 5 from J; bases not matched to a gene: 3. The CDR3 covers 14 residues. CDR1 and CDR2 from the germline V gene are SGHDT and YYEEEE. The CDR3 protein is CASSLVGREDTQYF. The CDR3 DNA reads TGTGCCAGCAGCTTGGTGGGGAGGGAAGATACGCAGTATTTT.

CDR3 in amino acids: CASGLTGGQPQHF. The DNA for the CDR3 is TGTGCTAGTGGATTAACAGGGGGCCAGCCCCAGCATTTT. This chain links TRBV12-5 with TRBJ1-5, with 9 bases matching TRBD1. This CDR3 spans 13 amino acids. The V gene end was trimmed by 6 bases and the J gene end by 7 bases; junction bases not matched to a gene: 4. Germline-derived CDR1 and CDR2 are LGHNT and FRNRAP.

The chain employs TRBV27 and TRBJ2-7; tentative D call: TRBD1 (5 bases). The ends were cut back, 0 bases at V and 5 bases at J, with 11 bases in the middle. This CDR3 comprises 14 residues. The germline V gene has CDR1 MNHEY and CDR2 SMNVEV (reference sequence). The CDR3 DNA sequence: TGTGCCAGCAGTTTATCCAGGGTTTTTAACGAGCAGTACTTC. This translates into CASSLSRVFNEQYF.

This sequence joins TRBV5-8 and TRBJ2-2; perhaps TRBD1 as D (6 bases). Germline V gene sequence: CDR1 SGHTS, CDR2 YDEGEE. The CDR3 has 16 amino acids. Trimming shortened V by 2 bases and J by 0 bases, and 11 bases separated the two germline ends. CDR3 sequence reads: CASSFWTVTNTGELFF. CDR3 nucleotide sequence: TGTGCCAGCAGCTTCTGGACAGTCACGAACACCGGGGAGCTGTTTTTT.

The CDR3 DNA reads as TGTGCCAGCAGCCCACTAGCGTCTTCCTACAATGAGCAGTTCTTC. This translates into CASSPLASSYNEQFF. This chain uses TRBV7-3 with TRBJ2-1, with 7 bases aligning to TRBD2. Germline V gives CDR1 SGHTA, CDR2 FQGTGA. The V segment lost 5 bases and the J segment 1 base; nucleotides outside the gene matches: 5. The CDR3 totals 15 residues.

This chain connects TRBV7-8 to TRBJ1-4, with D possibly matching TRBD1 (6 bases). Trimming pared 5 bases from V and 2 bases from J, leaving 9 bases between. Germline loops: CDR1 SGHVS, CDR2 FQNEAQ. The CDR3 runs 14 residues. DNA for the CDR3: TGTGCCAGCAGCAGGGGGTGGACTAATGAAAAACTGTTTTTT. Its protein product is CASSRGWTNEKLFF.

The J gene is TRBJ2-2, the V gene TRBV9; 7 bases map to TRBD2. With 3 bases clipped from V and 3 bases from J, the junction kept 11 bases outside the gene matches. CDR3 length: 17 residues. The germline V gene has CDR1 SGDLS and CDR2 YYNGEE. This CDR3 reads CASSAPMGGKDTGELFF. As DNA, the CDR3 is TGTGCCAGCAGCGCCCCGATGGGGGGGAAGGACACCGGGGAGCTGTTTTTT.

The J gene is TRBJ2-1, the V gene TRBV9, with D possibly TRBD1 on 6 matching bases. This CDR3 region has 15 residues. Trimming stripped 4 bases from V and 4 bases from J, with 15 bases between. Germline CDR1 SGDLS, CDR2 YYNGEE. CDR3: CASSPRGTGYNEQFF. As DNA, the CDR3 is TGTGCCAGCAGCCCGCGTGGAACAGGGTACAATGAGCAGTTCTTC.

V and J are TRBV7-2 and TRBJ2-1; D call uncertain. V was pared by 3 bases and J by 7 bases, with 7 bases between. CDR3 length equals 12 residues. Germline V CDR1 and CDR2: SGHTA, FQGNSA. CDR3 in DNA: TGTGCCAGCAGCTTTTACGGGAATGAGCAGTTCTTC. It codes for CASSFYGNEQFF. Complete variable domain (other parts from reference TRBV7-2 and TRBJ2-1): GAGVSQSPSNKVTEKGKDVELRCDPISGHTALYWYRQSLGQGLEFLIYFQGNSAPDKSGLPSDRFSAERTGGSVSTLTIQRTQQEDSAVYLCASSFYGNEQFFGPGTRLTVL.

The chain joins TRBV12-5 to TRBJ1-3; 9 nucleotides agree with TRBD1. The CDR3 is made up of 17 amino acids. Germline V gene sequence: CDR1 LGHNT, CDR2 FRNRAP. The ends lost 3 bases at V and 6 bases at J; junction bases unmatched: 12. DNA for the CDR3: TGTGCTAGTGGTTTACCCCCTGGGACAGGGAGTGTAAACACCATATATTTT. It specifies CASGLPPGTGSVNTIYF.

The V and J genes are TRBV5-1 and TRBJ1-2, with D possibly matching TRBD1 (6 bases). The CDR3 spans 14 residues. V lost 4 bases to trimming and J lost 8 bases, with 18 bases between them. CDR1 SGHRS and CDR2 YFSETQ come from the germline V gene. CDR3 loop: CASSPGQHAPGYTF. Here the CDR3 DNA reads TGCGCCAGCAGCCCTGGACAGCATGCCCCGGGCTACACCTTC.